These 18 T cell receptor beta chains originate from one sample sequenced in a study of response to subunit inactivated influenza vaccine. TCRdb re-called the RT-PCR reads through MiXCR, storing one row per CDR3 protein. Among almost 600,000 distinct CDR3 sequences listed, 14% were seen once. Specimen: PBMCs from blood, collected 11 to 12 days after vaccination. All receptors come from a man aged 45-65 years who received an inactivated influenza vaccine.

The chain couples TRBV7-9 to TRBJ1-4, with 8 bases identical to TRBD1. V was clipped by 11 bases and J by 1 base; unmatched bases: 3. Germline V gene lookup returns CDR1 SEHNR and CDR2 FQNEAQ (reference sequence). The CDR3 contains 13 residues. CDR3 sequence reads: CAGDRGTNEKLFF. The CDR3 nucleotides read TGTGCCGGTGACAGGGGAACTAATGAAAAACTGTTTTTT.

This clonotype has more than one count but fewer than ten. The chain uses TRBV5-1 and TRBJ1-2; D remains ambiguous. CDR1 is SGHRS and CDR2 is YFSETQ in the germline V gene. V lost 0 bases and J lost 3, with 15 bases in between. The CDR3 contains 16 residues. The CDR3 sequence: CASSLDPVPKDYGYTF. The CDR3 region has the DNA TGCGCCAGCAGCTTGGATCCGGTCCCGAAGGACTATGGCTACACCTTC.

This clonotype was counted at least ten times. This rearrangement joins TRBV11-2 to TRBJ1-2; D gene ambiguous. Germline CDR1 is SGHAT and CDR2 is FQNNGV. V lost 5 bases to trimming and J lost 4 bases, with 14 bases between them. The CDR3 runs to 14 residues. CDR3 amino acids: CASSLEAQAYGYTF. CDR3 DNA: TGTGCCAGCAGCCTGGAGGCCCAGGCCTATGGCTACACCTTC.

The chain is built from TRBV14 and TRBJ2-7, with D uncertain. V gave up 5 bases and J gave up 4 bases, with 15 bases separating them. This CDR3 comprises 14 residues. Germline CDR1 reads SGHDN; CDR2 reads FVKESK. CDR3 loop: CASSRIDRLYEQYF. The CDR3 DNA is TGTGCCAGCAGCAGAATAGACCGATTGTACGAGCAGTACTTC.

The chain uses TRBV6-1 and TRBJ1-5; 9 positions match TRBD1. Germline V gives CDR1 MNHNS, CDR2 SASEGT. Trimming took 6 bases from V and 3 from J; bases not matched to a gene: 15. This CDR3 spans 18 amino acids. In DNA form, the CDR3 reads TGTGCCAGCAGGGAACAACAGGGGGCAAGGATTAACAATCAGCCCCAGCATTTT. Amino acids: CASREQQGARINNQPQHF.

The V and J genes are TRBV20-1 and TRBJ2-5, with TRBD2 identical over 7 bases. Germline-derived CDR1 and CDR2 are DFQATT and SNEGSKA (reference sequence). There are 15 residues in the CDR3. After removal of 6 bases from V and 5 bases from J, the junction contained 15 bases not matched to a gene. The CDR3 sequence: CSANDRKRGGETQYF. In nucleotides, the CDR3 is TGCAGTGCCAATGACCGGAAGCGGGGTGGGGAGACCCAGTACTTC.

The chain carries TRBV4-3 and TRBJ2-1, with 10 positions matching TRBD2. The ends lost 4 bases at V and 2 bases at J; junction bases unmatched: 8. Germline CDR1 LGHNA, CDR2 YSLEER. This CDR3 contains 17 residues. In DNA, the CDR3 is TGCGCCAGCAGCCTTGAACCTGGGACTAGCGCCTACAATGAGCAGTTCTTC. Its translation is CASSLEPGTSAYNEQFF.

This chain uses TRBV7-6 with TRBJ1-6, with a possible D match to TRBD1 (6 bases). Germline lookup yields CDR1 SGHVS and CDR2 FNYEAQ. V was pared by 5 bases and J by 0 bases, with 11 bases between. This CDR3 has 16 amino acids. The CDR3 DNA follows: TGTGCCAGCAGCGTCAGCAGGGGCTCCTATAATTCACCCCTCCACTTT. It specifies CASSVSRGSYNSPLHF.

The gene calls are TRBV11-2 and TRBJ2-5, with TRBD2 matching over 7 bases. The CDR3 covers 16 residues. Germline V gene data show CDR1 as SGHAT and CDR2 as FQNNGV. J lost 4 bases, V lost 5 bases, and 13 bases had no gene match. The CDR3 sequence is CASSQPFRTGGETQYF. CDR3 in DNA: TGTGCCAGCAGCCAACCGTTTCGAACGGGGGGAGAGACCCAGTACTTC.

V is TRBV9 and J is TRBJ2-3; a possible D gene is TRBD2 (5 bases). The germline V gene has CDR1 SGDLS and CDR2 YYNGEE. The CDR3 is 15 residues long. V dropped 0 bases and J dropped 4 bases, with 12 bases sitting between them. The CDR3 here is CASSVEGGGSDTQYF. In DNA form, the CDR3 reads TGTGCCAGCAGCGTAGAGGGCGGAGGTTCAGATACGCAGTATTTT.

V usage is TRBV10-3 and J usage is TRBJ2-7, with a weak D call TRBD1 (6 bases). This CDR3 is built from 12 residues. CDR1 is ENHRY and CDR2 is SYGVKD in the germline V gene. With 6 bases removed from V and 5 bases from J, the gap between germline ends came to 11 bases. The CDR3 sequence: CAISRDRNEQYF. The CDR3 DNA reads TGTGCCATCAGCCGCGACAGGAACGAGCAGTACTTC.

This clonotype was recorded a few times. The chain is built from TRBV9 and TRBJ1-6; maybe TRBD1 (5 bases). The CDR3 totals 15 residues. The V gene's germline CDR1 is SGDLS and CDR2 YYNGEE. The V end lost 0 bases, the J end lost 5 bases, and 9 bases lay between the germline ends. CDR3 DNA sequence: TGTGCCAGCAGCGTAGCAGGGACCAATAATTCACCCCTCCACTTT. It specifies CASSVAGTNNSPLHF.

This clonotype was seen more than once but under ten times. V is TRBV4-2 and J is TRBJ2-5; D is tentatively TRBD1 or TRBD2 (5 bases each). Germline CDR1 reads LGHNA; CDR2 reads YNFKEQ. With 3 bases removed from V and 9 bases from J, the gap between germline ends came to 29 bases. CDR3 length: 18 amino acids. Here the CDR3 reads CASSHPSMIRGGPRAQYF. The CDR3 nucleotides read TGTGCCAGCAGCCACCCCTCGATGATCCGGGGCGGCCCCAGGGCCCAGTACTTC.

The chain employs TRBV15 and TRBJ1-1; tentatively, D is TRBD1 (5 bases). Trimming shortened V by 5 bases and J by 5 bases, and 12 bases separated the two germline ends. This CDR3 region has 13 residues. Germline V gene lookup returns CDR1 LNHNV and CDR2 YYDKDF (reference sequence). The CDR3 coding sequence is TGTGCCACCAGCGGCAGGGAGTTAACTGAAGCTTTCTTT. This codes for CATSGRELTEAFF.

The chain has TRBV12-3 or TRBV12-4 and TRBJ2-5; D is possibly TRBD1 (5 bases). CDR3 length: 15 amino acids. With 1 base removed from V and 4 bases from J, the gap between germline ends came to 13 bases. CDR3 DNA sequence: TGTGCCAGCAGTTTAGTCCTAGGTGGGGCAGAGACCCAGTACTTC. Translated, it gives CASSLVLGGAETQYF.

V and J are TRBV5-1 and TRBJ2-1; 12 positions match TRBD2. Germline V gives CDR1 SGHRS, CDR2 YFSETQ. The V and J ends lost 0 bases and 7 bases, in that order; junction bases with no gene match: 5. This CDR3 comprises 16 residues. The CDR3: CASSLAVGTSGNEQFF. The CDR3 nucleotides are TGCGCCAGCAGCTTGGCCGTGGGGACTAGCGGGAATGAGCAGTTCTTC.

The chain carries TRBV30 and TRBJ2-5, with D possibly TRBD2 on 5 matching bases. Germline V lookup: CDR1 GTSNPN, CDR2 SVGIG (reference sequence). V gave up 5 bases and J gave up 1 base, with 8 bases separating them. The CDR3 is made up of 12 amino acids. In nucleotides, the CDR3 is TGTGCCTGGGGACTTACCCAAGAGACCCAGTACTTC. This translates into CAWGLTQETQYF.

This clonotype was found a few times. The chain recombines TRBV11-2 with TRBJ1-1; D call uncertain. Germline CDR1 SGHAT, CDR2 FQNNGV. The CDR3 totals 15 residues. V gave up 7 bases and J gave up 4 bases, with 19 bases separating them. The CDR3 loop reads CASMLRTIWGTEAFF. The CDR3 DNA sequence: TGTGCCAGCATGCTAAGGACTATCTGGGGCACTGAAGCTTTCTTT.